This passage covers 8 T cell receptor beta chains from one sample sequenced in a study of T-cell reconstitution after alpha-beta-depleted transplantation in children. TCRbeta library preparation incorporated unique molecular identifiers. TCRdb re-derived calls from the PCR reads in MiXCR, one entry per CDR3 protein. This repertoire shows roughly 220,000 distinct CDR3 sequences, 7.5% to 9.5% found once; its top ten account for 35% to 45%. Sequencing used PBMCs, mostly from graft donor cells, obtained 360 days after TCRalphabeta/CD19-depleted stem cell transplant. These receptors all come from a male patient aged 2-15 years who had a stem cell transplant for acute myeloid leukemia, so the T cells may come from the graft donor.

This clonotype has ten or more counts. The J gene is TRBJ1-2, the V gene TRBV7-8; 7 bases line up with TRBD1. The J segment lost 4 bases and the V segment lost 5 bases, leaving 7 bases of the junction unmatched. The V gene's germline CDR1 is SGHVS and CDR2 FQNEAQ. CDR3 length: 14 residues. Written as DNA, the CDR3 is TGTGCCAGCAGCCCGGGACAGACGGTCTATGGCTACACCTTC. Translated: CASSPGQTVYGYTF.

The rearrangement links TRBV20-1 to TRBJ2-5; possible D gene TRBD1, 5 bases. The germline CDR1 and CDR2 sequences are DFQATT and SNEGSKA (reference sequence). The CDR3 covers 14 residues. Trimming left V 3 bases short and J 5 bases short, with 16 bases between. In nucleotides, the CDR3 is TGCAGTGCTAGGGACCAGGGTTTGTGGGAGACCCAGTACTTC. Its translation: CSARDQGLWETQYF.

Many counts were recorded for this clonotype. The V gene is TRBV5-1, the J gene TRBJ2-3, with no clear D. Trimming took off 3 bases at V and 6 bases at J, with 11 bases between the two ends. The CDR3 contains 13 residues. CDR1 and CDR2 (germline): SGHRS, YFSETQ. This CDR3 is CASSWPKVDTQYF. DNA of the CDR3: TGCGCCAGCAGCTGGCCGAAGGTGGATACGCAGTATTTT.

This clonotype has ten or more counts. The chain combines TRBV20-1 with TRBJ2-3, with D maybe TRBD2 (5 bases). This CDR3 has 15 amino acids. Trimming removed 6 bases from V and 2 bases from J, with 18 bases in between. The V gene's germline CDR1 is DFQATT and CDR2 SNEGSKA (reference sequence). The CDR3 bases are TGCAGTGCCGTGGGAGCGGATACATACACAGATACGCAGTATTTT. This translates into CSAVGADTYTDTQYF.

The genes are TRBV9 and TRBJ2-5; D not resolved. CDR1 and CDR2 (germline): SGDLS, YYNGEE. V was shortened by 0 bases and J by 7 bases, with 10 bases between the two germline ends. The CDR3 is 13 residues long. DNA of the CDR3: TGTGCCAGCAGCGTAGCCTTGGACGGGACCCAGTACTTC. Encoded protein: CASSVALDGTQYF.

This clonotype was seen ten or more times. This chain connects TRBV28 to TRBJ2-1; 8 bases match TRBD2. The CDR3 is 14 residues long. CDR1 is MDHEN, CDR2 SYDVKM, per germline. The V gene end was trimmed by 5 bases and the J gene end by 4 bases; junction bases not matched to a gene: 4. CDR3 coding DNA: TGTGCCAGCAGTATGAGCGGGGGTTACAATGAGCAGTTCTTC. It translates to CASSMSGGYNEQFF. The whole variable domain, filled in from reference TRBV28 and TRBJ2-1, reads DVKVTQSSRYLVKRTGEKVFLECVQDMDHENMFWYRQDPGLGLRLIYFSYDVKMKEKGDIPEGYSVSREKKERFSLILESASTNQTSMYLCASSMSGGYNEQFFGPGTRLTVL.

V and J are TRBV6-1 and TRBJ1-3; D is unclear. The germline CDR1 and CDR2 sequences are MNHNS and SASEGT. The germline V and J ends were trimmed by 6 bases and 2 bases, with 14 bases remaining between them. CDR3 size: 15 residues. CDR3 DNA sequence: TGTGCCAGCAGCCGACGGACGGCCGCTGGAAACACCATATATTTT. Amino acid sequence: CASSRRTAAGNTIYF.

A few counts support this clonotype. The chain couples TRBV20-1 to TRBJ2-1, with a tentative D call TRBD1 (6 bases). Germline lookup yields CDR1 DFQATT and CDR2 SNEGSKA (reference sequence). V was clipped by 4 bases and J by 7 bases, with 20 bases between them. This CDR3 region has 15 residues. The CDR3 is CSAMFGAGTGNEQFF. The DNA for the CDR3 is TGCAGTGCTATGTTCGGGGCCGGAACAGGGAATGAGCAGTTCTTC.